The clone carrying this T cell receptor (beta chain) was found once. The data were obtained in a study of blood T cell repertoires in COVID-19. Study at large: The study drew acute and convalescent COVID-19 samples from the United States, Italy and Spain. Nucleic acid was either cDNA or gDNA, and it came from T cells, B-cell-depleted T cells, or PBMCs.

Original data processing: Reference gene primers were amplified, and this amplification served to estimate nucleated cell counts. Some clones are missing from TCRdb's copy, which holds only in-frame ones; the method was immunoSEQ multiplex PCR. The D gene and trimming were derived from the DNA, and the V and J assignments and clone size from that table. This sample has around 42,000 clones, with around 86% found just once. The sequence was obtained from an elderly woman with acute or convalescent COVID-19. Specimen: peripheral blood.

DNA for the CDR3: TGTGCCAGCCATACAGGGGGGTGGGCTGAAGCTTTCTTT. Protein: CASHTGGWAEAFF. This chain uses TRBV19 with TRBJ1-1; 8 nucleotides align to TRBD1. Germline V lookup: CDR1 LNHDA, CDR2 SQIVND (reference sequence). There are 13 residues in the CDR3. The V gene end was trimmed by 9 bases and the J gene end by 6 bases; junction bases not matched to a gene: 9.